The clone carrying this T cell receptor beta chain was seen repeatedly, ten times or more. The junction had 9 bases not matched to a gene; V was cut back by 6 bases and J by 3 bases. This CDR3 contains 15 residues. Per germline, CDR1 MNHEY and CDR2 SVGAGI. These data belong to a study of T cell repertoires in cytomegalovirus infection. TCRdb re-derived calls from the reads in MiXCR, one entry per CDR3 protein. The data hold about 360,000 distinct CDR3 sequences, with 15% to 20% observed a single time. The chain is built from TRBV6-5 and TRBJ1-2; 8 nucleotides agree with TRBD1. Sequenced material: PBMCs. This TCR came from a human donor in good health (CMV status not recorded). Some clones in this sample may be carry-over from other donors' samples. The CDR3 here is CASSLNRGTYYGYTF. The CDR3 DNA follows: TGTGCCAGCAGCCTAAACAGGGGGACCTACTATGGCTACACCTTC.